The table lists the clone carrying this TCR beta chain with a count of one. Its antigen remains unidentified. With 6 bases removed from V and 4 bases from J, the gap between germline ends came to 6 bases. The CDR3 has 12 amino acids. In germline, CDR1 is MGHRA, CDR2 YSYEKL. The healthy adult donors were HIV-negative and reported no recent acute infections or vaccinations. This record belongs to a study of shared clonotypes between healthy human individuals. Whole-study context: Sampling drew on donors who were a couple of women and three men aged 18 to 49. Study results and limitations: Sorted-subset samples were not fully sequenced, rarefaction indicated. Clonotypes shared by all four donors outscored non-shared clonotypes in generation probability.

TCRdb keeps only in-frame clones here, not all; method: immunoSEQ multiplex PCR. The top ten hold about 1.7% of the sample, which has hundreds of thousands of clones, about 74% seen once. The chain uses TRBV4-1 and TRBJ2-2; no clear D gene. The TCR was taken from a woman aged 25 to 39 in good health. Sequenced material: memory CD4+ T cells sorted from blood. Noted subset: CD45RA-negative fraction. The DNA of the CDR3 is TGCGCCAGCAGGAGAGGCACCGGGGAGCTGTTTTTT. Translation gives CASRRGTGELFF.